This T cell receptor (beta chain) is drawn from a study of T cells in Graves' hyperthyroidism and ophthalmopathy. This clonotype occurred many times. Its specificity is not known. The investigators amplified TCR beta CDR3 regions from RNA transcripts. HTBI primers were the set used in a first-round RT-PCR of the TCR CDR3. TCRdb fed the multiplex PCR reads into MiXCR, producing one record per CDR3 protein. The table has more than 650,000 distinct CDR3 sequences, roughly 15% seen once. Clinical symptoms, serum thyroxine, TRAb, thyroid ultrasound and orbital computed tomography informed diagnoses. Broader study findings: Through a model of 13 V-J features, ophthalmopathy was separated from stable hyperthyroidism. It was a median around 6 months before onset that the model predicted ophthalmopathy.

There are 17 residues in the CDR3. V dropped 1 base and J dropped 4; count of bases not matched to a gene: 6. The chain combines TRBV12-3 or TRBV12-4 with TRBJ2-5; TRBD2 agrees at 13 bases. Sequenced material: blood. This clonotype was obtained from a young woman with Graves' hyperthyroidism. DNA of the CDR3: TGTGCCAGCAGTTTAGGGACTAGCGGGAGAATCGGAGAGACCCAGTACTTC. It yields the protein CASSLGTSGRIGETQYF.